This TCR beta chain was captured in a study of identical twins. The CDR3 contains 15 residues. Deletions cut 5 bases from V and 1 base from J, with 11 bases between. A universal primer site was incorporated via template switching, and the cDNA contained unique molecular identifiers. TCRdb recomputed calls from the 5' RACE reads with MiXCR, one row per CDR3 protein. The sample has fewer than 900,000 distinct CDR3 sequences, 15% to 20% seen once. This same sample was also part of a study on T cells expressing NK-cell markers. Per that paper: The CD3+CD56-NKG2C+ fraction of a handful of donors was also led by these clonotypes.

The chain links TRBV12-3 or TRBV12-4 to TRBJ1-4; D is uncertain. Sequencing was done on a sample of PBMCs. The TCR was taken from a woman aged 18-35 years in good health. The DNA of the CDR3 is TGTGCCAGCAGTCCCCCCCGGGGAACTAATGAAAAACTGTTTTTT. It yields the protein CASSPPRGTNEKLFF.